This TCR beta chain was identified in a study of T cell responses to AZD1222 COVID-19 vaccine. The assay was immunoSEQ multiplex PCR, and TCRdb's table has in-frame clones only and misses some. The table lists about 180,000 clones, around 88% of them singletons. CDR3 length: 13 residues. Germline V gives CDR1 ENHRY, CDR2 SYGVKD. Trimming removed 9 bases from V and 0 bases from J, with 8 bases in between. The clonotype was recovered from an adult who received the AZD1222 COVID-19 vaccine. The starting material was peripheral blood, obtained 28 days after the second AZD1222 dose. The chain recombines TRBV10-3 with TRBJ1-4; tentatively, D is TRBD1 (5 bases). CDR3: CAIRQTTNEKLFF. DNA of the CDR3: TGTGCCATTAGACAGACAACTAATGAAAAACTGTTTTTT.